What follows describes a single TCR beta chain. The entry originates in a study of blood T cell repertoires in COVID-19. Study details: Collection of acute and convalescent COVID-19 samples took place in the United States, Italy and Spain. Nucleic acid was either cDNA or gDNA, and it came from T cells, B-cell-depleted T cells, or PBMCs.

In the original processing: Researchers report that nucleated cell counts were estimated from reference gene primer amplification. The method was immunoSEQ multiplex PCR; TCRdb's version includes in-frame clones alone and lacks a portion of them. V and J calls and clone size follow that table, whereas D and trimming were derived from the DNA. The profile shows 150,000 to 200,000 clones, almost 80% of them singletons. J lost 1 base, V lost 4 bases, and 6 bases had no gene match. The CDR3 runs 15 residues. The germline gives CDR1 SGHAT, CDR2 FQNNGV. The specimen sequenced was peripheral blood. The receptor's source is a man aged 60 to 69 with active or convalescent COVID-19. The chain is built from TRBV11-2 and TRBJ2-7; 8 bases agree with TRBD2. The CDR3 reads CASSSASGSSYEQYF. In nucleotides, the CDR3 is TGTGCCAGCAGCTCGGCCAGCGGGAGTTCCTACGAGCAGTACTTC.